Listed here are 21 T cell receptor beta chains from one sample, sequenced in a study of cytomegalovirus exposure and HLA in healthy donors. Data came from immunoSEQ multiplex PCR; TCRdb stores just in-frame clones and leaves some out. The sample consists of 150,000 or so clones, about 89% of them appearing once. Sequencing was performed on PBMCs. These receptors originate from a woman aged 18-29 years in good health and CMV-seropositive.

V usage is TRBV5-1 and J usage is TRBJ2-5, with 11 bases fitting TRBD2. There are 15 residues in the CDR3. With 4 bases clipped from V and 4 bases from J, the junction kept 6 bases outside the gene matches. Germline lookup yields CDR1 SGHRS and CDR2 YFSETQ. CDR3 nucleotides: TGCGCCAGCAGCAGGGGACTAGCGGAGGCAGAGACCCAGTACTTC. Translated: CASSRGLAEAETQYF.

This clone was seen once. The rearrangement joins TRBV5-1 to TRBJ2-6; 8 positions match TRBD1. The V gene end was trimmed by 0 bases and the J gene end by 2 bases; junction bases not matched to a gene: 7. Germline CDR1 SGHRS, CDR2 YFSETQ. The CDR3 sequence is 18 residues long. The CDR3 loop reads CASSLVGRGRTGANVLTF. CDR3 DNA sequence: TGCGCCAGCAGCTTGGTTGGCAGGGGGCGAACTGGGGCCAACGTCCTGACTTTC.

The V and J genes are TRBV5-1 and TRBJ2-1; TRBD2 is a possible D gene (5 bases). The CDR3 loop spans 12 amino acids. V shed 4 bases and J shed 9 bases, with 11 bases lying between them. CDR1 is SGHRS, CDR2 YFSETQ, per germline. Written as DNA, the CDR3 is TGCGCCAGCAGCGAGGGAGTAGGTGAGCAGTTCTTC. The encoded protein is CASSEGVGEQFF.

The V call is TRBV7-8, the J call TRBJ2-3; 14 nucleotides match TRBD2. After removal of 6 bases from V and 2 bases from J, the junction contained 7 bases not matched to a gene. This CDR3 is built from 17 residues. The germline gives CDR1 SGHVS, CDR2 FQNEAQ. CDR3 coding DNA: TGTGCCAGCAGGACTAGCGGGAGGGTGAGGGACACAGATACGCAGTATTTT. Its translation is CASRTSGRVRDTDTQYF.

The chain carries TRBV9 and TRBJ2-1; 10 bases are shared with TRBD2. This CDR3 spans 14 amino acids. Per germline, CDR1 SGDLS and CDR2 YYNGEE. V was clipped by 5 bases and J by 5 bases; unmatched bases: 4. As DNA, the CDR3 is TGTGCCAGCAGTCGGACTAGCGGAAACAATGAGCAGTTCTTC. Protein product: CASSRTSGNNEQFF. Looking up the rest from reference TRBV9 and TRBJ2-1 gives the full variable domain: DSGVTQTPKHLITATGQRVTLRCSPRSGDLSVYWYQQSLDQGLQFLIQYYNGEERAKGNILERFSAQQFPDLHSELNLSSLELGDSALYFCASSRTSGNNEQFFGPGTRLTVL.

The CDR3 coding sequence is TGCGCCAGCAGCTTGGGGACTAGCCCCCCCACCGGGGAGCTGTTTTTT. Its translation is CASSLGTSPPTGELFF. This sequence joins TRBV5-1 and TRBJ2-2; TRBD2 agrees at 8 bases. Germline V gene data show CDR1 as SGHRS and CDR2 as YFSETQ. V lost 0 bases, J lost 4 bases, and 5 bases stayed unmatched. The CDR3 contains 16 residues.

This clone was counted a single time. V usage is TRBV2 and J usage is TRBJ2-3, with TRBD1 matching 7 bases. CDR1 is SNHLY, CDR2 FYNNEI, per germline. V shed 6 bases and J 5 bases; nucleotides not matched to a gene: 2. The CDR3 contains 12 residues. CDR3 residues: CASSDRVDTQYF. DNA of the CDR3: TGTGCCAGCAGCGACAGGGTAGATACGCAGTATTTT. Complete variable domain (other parts from reference TRBV2 and TRBJ2-3): EPEVTQTPSHQVTQMGQEVILRCVPISNHLYFYWYRQILGQKVEFLVSFYNNEISEKSEIFDDQFSVERPDGSNFTLKIRSTKLEDSAMYFCASSDRVDTQYFGPGTRLTVL.

This chain uses TRBV5-1 with TRBJ2-7, with D maybe TRBD2 (6 bases). The CDR3 loop spans 13 amino acids. Per germline, CDR1 SGHRS and CDR2 YFSETQ. Trimming stripped 0 bases from V and 6 bases from J, with 10 bases between. The CDR3 DNA sequence: TGCGCCAGCAGCTTGGCGGGGGTTGGCGAGCAGTACTTC. Protein: CASSLAGVGEQYF. Full variable domain (remainder filled in from reference TRBV5-1 and TRBJ2-7): KAGVTQTPRYLIKTRGQQVTLSCSPISGHRSVSWYQQTPGQGLQFLFEYFSETQRNKGNFPGRFSGRQFSNSRSEMNVSTLELGDSALYLCASSLAGVGEQYFGPGTRLTVT.

The CDR3 DNA follows: TGTGCCAGCAGCTTGCGGGGAGTTAACTATGGCTACACCTTC. Its translation is CASSLRGVNYGYTF. The chain carries TRBV5-6 and TRBJ1-2; D is undetermined. Trimming took 1 base from V and 1 from J, leaving 8 bases between them. Germline values: CDR1 SGHDT, CDR2 YYEEEE. The CDR3 length is 14 residues.

The rearrangement uses TRBV11-1 and TRBJ2-2, with 7 bases that match TRBD2. Per germline, CDR1 SGHAT and CDR2 FQDESV (reference sequence). After removal of 5 bases from V and 5 bases from J, the junction contained 8 bases not matched to a gene. The CDR3 spans 15 residues. CDR3 amino acids: CASSPGLVHTGELFF. The CDR3 DNA reads as TGTGCCAGCAGCCCCGGACTAGTACATACCGGGGAGCTGTTTTTT.

The chain recombines TRBV28 with TRBJ2-7; weak D call: TRBD1 (5 bases). The CDR3 is made up of 13 amino acids. Germline CDR1 is MDHEN and CDR2 is SYDVKM. Trimming cost V 6 bases and J 0 bases, with 9 bases left between them. DNA of the CDR3: TGTGCCAGCAGGGGCAGGGCCTCCTACGAGCAGTACTTC. It translates to CASRGRASYEQYF.

In its sample, this clone was seen once. V is TRBV15 and J is TRBJ2-1; D uncertain. Germline-derived CDR1 and CDR2 are LNHNV and YYDKDF (reference sequence). Trimming cost V 2 bases and J 0 bases, with 11 bases left between them. CDR3 length: 16 residues. This CDR3 reads CATSRSPTGSYNEQFF. The CDR3, as DNA: TGTGCCACCAGCAGATCCCCTACTGGCTCCTACAATGAGCAGTTCTTC. Supplemented by reference TRBV15 and TRBJ2-1, the full variable domain reads DAMVIQNPRYQVTQFGKPVTLSCSQTLNHNVMYWYQQKSSQAPKLLFHYYDKDFNNEADTPDNFQSRRPNTSFCFLDIRSPGLGDTAMYLCATSRSPTGSYNEQFFGPGTRLTVL.

The chain combines TRBV5-1 with TRBJ2-7, with a weak D call TRBD1 (6 bases). V gave up 0 bases and J gave up 4 bases, with 14 bases separating them. The CDR3 spans 15 residues. Germline lookup yields CDR1 SGHRS and CDR2 YFSETQ. The CDR3 DNA reads TGCGCCAGCAGCTTGGGGGGGCCGGTCCTATACGAGCAGTACTTC. This codes for CASSLGGPVLYEQYF. Complete variable domain (other parts from reference TRBV5-1 and TRBJ2-7): KAGVTQTPRYLIKTRGQQVTLSCSPISGHRSVSWYQQTPGQGLQFLFEYFSETQRNKGNFPGRFSGRQFSNSRSEMNVSTLELGDSALYLCASSLGGPVLYEQYFGPGTRLTVT.

The sample holds a few counts of this clone. The chain carries TRBV29-1 and TRBJ2-7; D ambiguous. Trimming removed 4 bases from V and 3 bases from J, with 7 bases in between. The CDR3 sequence is 11 residues long. Per germline, CDR1 SQVTM and CDR2 ANQGSEA. The DNA for the CDR3 is TGCAGCGTTGCGGCAGGCTACGAGCAGTACTTC. Translated: CSVAAGYEQYF.

This sequence joins TRBV11-3 and TRBJ2-7; 13 bases agree with TRBD2. V shed 1 base and J 7 bases; nucleotides not matched to a gene: 4. The CDR3 consists of 15 residues. Germline CDR1 is SGHNT and CDR2 is YENEEA. CDR3 in DNA: TGTGCCAGCAGCTTAGGACTAGCGGGAGGTGAAGAGCAGTACTTC. The encoded protein is CASSLGLAGGEEQYF.

The chain is built from TRBV14 and TRBJ2-7; 11 nucleotides agree with TRBD2. The CDR3 runs 17 residues. Germline CDR1 reads SGHDN; CDR2 reads FVKESK. V shed 2 bases and J 4 bases; nucleotides not matched to a gene: 10. The CDR3 region is CASSQRTAGLAVYEQYF. DNA for the CDR3: TGTGCCAGCAGCCAAAGAACGGCGGGACTAGCGGTGTACGAGCAGTACTTC.

The V gene is TRBV7-8, the J gene TRBJ1-2, with TRBD1 as a possible D gene (6 bases). CDR3 length: 14 amino acids. Per germline, CDR1 SGHVS and CDR2 FQNEAQ. V was shortened by 6 bases and J by 6 bases, with 17 bases between the two germline ends. CDR3 residues: CASSQGTHLDGYTF. In nucleotides, the CDR3 is TGTGCCAGCAGTCAGGGGACACACCTGGATGGCTACACCTTC. Drawing the rest from reference TRBV7-8 and TRBJ1-2, the complete variable domain is GAGVSQSPRYKVAKRGQDVALRCDPISGHVSLFWYQQALGQGPEFLTYFQNEAQLDKSGLPSDRFFAERPEGSVSTLKIQRTQQEDSAVYLCASSQGTHLDGYTFGSGTRLTVV.

V gene TRBV14 combines with J gene TRBJ2-2, with D unclear. Per the germline V gene, CDR1 is SGHDN and CDR2 is FVKESK. V was shortened by 0 bases and J by 1 base, with 9 bases between the two germline ends. The CDR3 is 16 amino acids. The CDR3 protein is CASSQELGLNTGELFF. CDR3 bases: TGTGCCAGCAGCCAAGAGTTGGGCTTGAACACCGGGGAGCTGTTTTTT.

This chain connects TRBV5-1 to TRBJ2-1, with D perhaps matching TRBD1 (5 bases). CDR3 length: 15 amino acids. V gave up 0 bases and J gave up 6 bases, with 13 bases separating them. Germline V gene data show CDR1 as SGHRS and CDR2 as YFSETQ. The CDR3 spells CASSLEPGLGNEQFF. In nucleotides, the CDR3 is TGCGCCAGCAGCTTGGAACCAGGGCTTGGCAATGAGCAGTTCTTC.

This chain joins TRBV6-6 and TRBJ2-7, with TRBD1 matching 7 bases. The CDR3 extends over 15 amino acids. Germline CDR1 reads MNHNY; CDR2 reads SVGAGI (reference sequence). V lost 6 bases and J lost 2; bases outside the gene matches: 10. The CDR3 nucleotides read TGTGCCAGCAGCCCAGAGGGGGCCAGGGCCTACGAGCAGTACTTC. This codes for CASSPEGARAYEQYF.

The chain links TRBV5-1 to TRBJ2-3; D gene ambiguous. The CDR3 extends over 12 amino acids. Germline V CDR1 and CDR2: SGHRS, YFSETQ. The germline V and J ends were trimmed by 0 bases and 6 bases, with 5 bases remaining between them. The CDR3 region has the DNA TGCGCCAGCAGCTTGGAGAGGGATACGCAGTATTTT. Translation: CASSLERDTQYF.